Each of the 8 T cell receptor beta chains below was sequenced from the same sample in a study of OX40 agonist ivuxolimab in advanced cancers. TCRdb keeps only in-frame clones here, not all; method: immunoSEQ multiplex PCR. The table includes about 64,000 clones, 87% detected once. Specimen: CD4+ or CD8+ T cells sorted from blood, collected in a trial of the OX40 agonist ivuxolimab. The receptors were gathered from an adult with an advanced solid tumor such as melanoma, head and neck, liver or kidney cancer.

The chain joins TRBV5-1 to TRBJ1-3; D unresolved. The CDR3 runs 16 residues. Trimming stripped 0 bases from V and 0 bases from J, with 10 bases between. CDR1 and CDR2 from the germline V gene are SGHRS and YFSETQ. Written as DNA, the CDR3 is TGCGCCAGCAGCTTGGGACAATGGAGCTCTGGAAACACCATATATTTT. Translating gives CASSLGQWSSGNTIYF.

The chain links TRBV30 to TRBJ2-1; unclear D gene. The V and J ends lost 5 bases and 9 bases respectively, with 17 bases between them. In germline, CDR1 is GTSNPN, CDR2 SVGIG (reference sequence). CDR3 length: 13 amino acids. CDR3 sequence reads: CAWSGSPSFEQFF. The CDR3, as DNA: TGTGCCTGGTCCGGGTCGCCATCCTTTGAGCAGTTCTTC. The whole variable domain, filled in from reference TRBV30 and TRBJ2-1, reads SQTIHQWPATLVQPVGSPLSLECTVEGTSNPNLYWYRQAAGRGLQLLFYSVGIGQISSEVPQNLSASRPQDRQFILSSKKLLLSDSGFYLCAWSGSPSFEQFFGPGTRLTVL.

J is TRBJ1-5 and V is TRBV4-1; D remains unclear. The V and J ends lost 4 bases and 6 bases respectively, with 16 bases between them. This CDR3 has 15 amino acids. Looked up from germline, CDR1 is MGHRA and CDR2 is YSYEKL. CDR3 region: CASSPESGSVQPQHF. The CDR3 region has the DNA TGCGCCAGCAGCCCTGAGTCGGGGTCGGTTCAGCCCCAGCATTTT.

In its sample, this clone was seen a few times. The chain uses TRBV27 and TRBJ1-4, with 7 bases lining up with TRBD1. CDR1 and CDR2 (germline): MNHEY, SMNVEV (reference sequence). This CDR3 comprises 17 residues. V dropped 5 bases and J dropped 0; count of bases not matched to a gene: 9. CDR3 loop: CASSASKGAATNEKLFF. The CDR3 coding sequence is TGTGCCAGCAGTGCTTCGAAGGGGGCTGCAACTAATGAAAAACTGTTTTTT.

The rearrangement links TRBV4-1 to TRBJ1-4; no reliable D call. V gave up 1 base and J gave up 4 bases, with 10 bases separating them. The germline V gene encodes CDR1 MGHRA and CDR2 YSYEKL. CDR3 length: 15 amino acids. Written as DNA, the CDR3 is TGCGCCAGCAGCCAAGTATCAGGTTATAATGAAAAACTGTTTTTT. As protein: CASSQVSGYNEKLFF.

This rearrangement joins TRBV28 to TRBJ1-5; D is undetermined. The CDR3 consists of 15 residues. Germline lookup yields CDR1 MDHEN and CDR2 SYDVKM. V was pared by 5 bases and J by 2 bases, with 13 bases between. The CDR3 is CASSRQTQGNQPQHF. The CDR3, as DNA: TGTGCCAGCAGTAGACAAACCCAGGGCAATCAGCCCCAGCATTTT.

CDR3 bases: TGTGCCAGCAGCGTAGAGGTCGGGGGATCGGGGACTGAAGCTTTCTTT. Translation gives CASSVEVGGSGTEAFF. This chain joins TRBV9 and TRBJ1-1, with D possibly matching TRBD1 (5 bases). The CDR3 contains 16 residues. V lost 0 bases and J lost 5, with 17 bases in between. Germline V gene lookup returns CDR1 SGDLS and CDR2 YYNGEE. Based on the CDR3 plus reference TRBV9 and TRBJ1-1, the full variable domain is DSGVTQTPKHLITATGQRVTLRCSPRSGDLSVYWYQQSLDQGLQFLIQYYNGEERAKGNILERFSAQQFPDLHSELNLSSLELGDSALYFCASSVEVGGSGTEAFFGQGTRLTVV.

V and J are TRBV6-5 and TRBJ1-1; the D is unclear. Germline loops: CDR1 MNHEY, CDR2 SVGAGI. V was trimmed by 5 bases and J by 3 bases, leaving 10 bases between them. The length of the CDR3 is 13 residues. This chain's CDR3 is CASSGQSYTEAFF. The CDR3 region has the DNA TGTGCCAGCAGTGGGCAGTCCTACACTGAAGCTTTCTTT.